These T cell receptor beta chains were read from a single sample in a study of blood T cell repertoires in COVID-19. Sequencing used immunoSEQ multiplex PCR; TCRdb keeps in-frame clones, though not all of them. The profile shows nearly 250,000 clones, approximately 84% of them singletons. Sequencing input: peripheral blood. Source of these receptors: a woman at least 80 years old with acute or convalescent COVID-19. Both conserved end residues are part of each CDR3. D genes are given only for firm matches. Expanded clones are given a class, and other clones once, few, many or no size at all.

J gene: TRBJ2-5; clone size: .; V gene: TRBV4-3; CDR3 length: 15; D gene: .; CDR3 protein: CASSPGSVGGETQYF; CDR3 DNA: TGCGCCAGCAGCCCCGGTAGCGTGGGGGGAGAGACCCAGTACTTC
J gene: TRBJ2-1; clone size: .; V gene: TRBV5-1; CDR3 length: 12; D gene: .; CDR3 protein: CASSLEISLQFF; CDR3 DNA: TGCGCCAGCAGCTTGGAAATCTCACTCCAGTTCTTC
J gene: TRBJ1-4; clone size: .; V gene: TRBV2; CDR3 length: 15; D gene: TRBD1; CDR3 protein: CASGRDRGTNEKLFF; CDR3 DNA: TGTGCCAGTGGCCGGGACAGGGGGACTAATGAAAAACTGTTTTTT
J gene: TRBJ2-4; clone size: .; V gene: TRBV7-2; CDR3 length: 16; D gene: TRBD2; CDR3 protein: CASSTPGLAAKNIQYF; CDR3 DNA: TGTGCCAGCAGCACGCCGGGACTAGCTGCCAAAAACATTCAGTACTTC
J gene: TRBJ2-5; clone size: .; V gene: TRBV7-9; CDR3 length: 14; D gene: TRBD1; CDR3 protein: CASSHTGGQETQYF; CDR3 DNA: TGTGCCAGCAGTCATACAGGGGGACAAGAGACCCAGTACTTC
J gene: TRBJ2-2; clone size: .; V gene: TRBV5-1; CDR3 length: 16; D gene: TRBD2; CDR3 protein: CASRPASGGAFGELFF; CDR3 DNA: TGCGCCAGCAGACCCGCTAGCGGGGGGGCCTTCGGGGAGCTGTTTTTT
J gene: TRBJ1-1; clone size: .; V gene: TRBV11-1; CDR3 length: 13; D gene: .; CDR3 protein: CASSFTGTTEAFF; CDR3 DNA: TGTGCCAGCAGCTTTACAGGGACCACTGAAGCTTTCTTT
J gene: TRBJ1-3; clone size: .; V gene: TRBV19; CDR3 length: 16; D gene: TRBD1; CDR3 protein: CASKNDGDSSGNTIYF; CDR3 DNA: TGTGCCAGCAAGAACGACGGGGACAGCTCTGGAAACACCATATATTTT
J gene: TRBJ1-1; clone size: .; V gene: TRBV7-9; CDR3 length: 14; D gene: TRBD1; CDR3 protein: CASSPKTGGTEAFF; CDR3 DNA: TGTGCCAGCAGCCCCAAGACAGGGGGAACTGAAGCTTTCTTT
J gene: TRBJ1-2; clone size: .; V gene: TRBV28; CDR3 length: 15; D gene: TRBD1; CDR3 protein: CASSDPTGGDYGYTF; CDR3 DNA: TGTGCCAGCAGTGACCCGACAGGGGGGGACTATGGCTACACCTTC
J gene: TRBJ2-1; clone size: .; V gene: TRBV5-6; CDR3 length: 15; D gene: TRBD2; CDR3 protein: CASSFAGGSYNEQFF; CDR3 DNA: TGTGCCAGCAGCTTTGCGGGAGGTTCCTACAATGAGCAGTTCTTC
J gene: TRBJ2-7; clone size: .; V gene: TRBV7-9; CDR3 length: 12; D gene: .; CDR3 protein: CASSFEPYEQYF; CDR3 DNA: TGTGCCAGCAGCTTCGAGCCCTACGAGCAGTACTTC
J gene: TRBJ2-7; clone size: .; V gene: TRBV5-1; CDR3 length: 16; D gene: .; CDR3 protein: CASSQHRDGAIYEQYF; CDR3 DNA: TGCGCCAGCAGCCAACACAGGGATGGGGCCATCTACGAGCAGTACTTC
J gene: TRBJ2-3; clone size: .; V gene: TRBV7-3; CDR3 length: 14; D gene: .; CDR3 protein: CASSARRGTDTQYF; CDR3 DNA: TGTGCCAGCAGCGCCCGTCGGGGCACAGATACGCAGTATTTT
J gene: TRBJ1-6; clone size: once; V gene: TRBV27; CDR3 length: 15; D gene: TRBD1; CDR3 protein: CASSTGTGLNSPLHF; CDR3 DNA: TGTGCCAGCAGTACCGGGACAGGCTTAAATTCACCCCTCCACTTT
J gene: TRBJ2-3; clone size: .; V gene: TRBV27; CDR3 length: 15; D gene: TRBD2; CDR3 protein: CASSRTSGRRSTQYF; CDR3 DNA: TGTGCCAGCAGCCGGACTAGCGGGAGGAGGAGTACGCAGTATTTT
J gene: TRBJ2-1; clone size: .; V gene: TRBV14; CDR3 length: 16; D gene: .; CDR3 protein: CASSQDLSAFHNEQFF; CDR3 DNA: TGTGCCAGCAGCCAAGATTTGAGCGCATTTCACAATGAGCAGTTCTTC
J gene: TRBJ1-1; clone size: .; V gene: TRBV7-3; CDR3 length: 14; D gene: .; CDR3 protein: CASSLAGPNTEAFF; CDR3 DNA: TGTGCCAGCAGCTTAGCGGGACCGAACACTGAAGCTTTCTTT